This record covers a single TCR beta chain. Its antigen is currently unknown. This entry comes from a study of early T cells in non-severe SARS-CoV-2 infection. At the level of the study: Investigators sequenced bulk RNA drawn from unsorted whole blood, and chains remained unpaired.

Separate cDNA molecules each had unique molecular identifiers attached to them. TCRdb reprocessed the 5' RACE reads via MiXCR and lists one record per CDR3 protein. The sample contains 30,000 to 40,000 distinct CDR3 sequences, under 6% of which appear only once. Findings and caveats of the study: Reliance on VDJdb matching favored anti-spike CD8 responses; private and CD4 specificities were missed.

The receptor comes from an adult who was a healthcare worker with PCR-confirmed SARS-CoV-2 infection or an uninfected control (not recorded which). What was sequenced was whole blood.

CDR3: CSVDAGTGLRRQFF. The CDR3 DNA follows: TGCAGCGTTGACGCGGGGACAGGGTTAAGGAGGCAGTTCTTC. The chain has TRBV29-1 and TRBJ2-1, with TRBD1 identical over 9 bases. Germline CDR1 SQVTM, CDR2 ANQGSEA. V lost 3 bases and J lost 12; bases outside the gene matches: 12. The length of the CDR3 is 14 residues.